The clone carrying this T cell receptor (beta chain) was detected many times. As yet, its antigen is unknown. Germline loops: CDR1 MGHRA, CDR2 YSYEKL. V was cut by 0 bases and J by 3 bases, with 12 bases left in between. There are 16 residues in the CDR3. TCRdb itself ran the reads through MiXCR, one entry per CDR3 protein. The sample records approximately 74,000 distinct CDR3 sequences, 35% to 50% being singletons. The data were obtained in a study of T cell repertoires in cytomegalovirus infection. This clonotype was sampled from a human donor in good health (CMV status not recorded). Some clones in this sample may be carry-over from other donors' samples. This chain uses TRBV4-1 with TRBJ2-1; the D gene is possibly TRBD2 (6 bases). This specimen was CD8+ T cells from cultured PBMCs, taken from culture after CMV antigen stimulation. The CDR3 protein is CASSQDRGGVYNEQFF. The CDR3 DNA reads TGCGCCAGCAGCCAAGATCGGGGCGGGGTCTACAATGAGCAGTTCTTC.